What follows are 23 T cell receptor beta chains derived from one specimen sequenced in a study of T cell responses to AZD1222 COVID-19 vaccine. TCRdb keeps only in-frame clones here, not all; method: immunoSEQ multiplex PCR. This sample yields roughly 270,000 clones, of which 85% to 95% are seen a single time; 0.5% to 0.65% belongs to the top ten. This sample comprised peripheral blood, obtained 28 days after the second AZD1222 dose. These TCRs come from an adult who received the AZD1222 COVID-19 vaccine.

In nucleotides, the CDR3 is TGTGCCACCAGCAGAGCCAGAATCAACTATGGCTACACCTTC. This codes for CATSRARINYGYTF. The chain couples TRBV15 to TRBJ1-2; no reliable D call. Trimming cost V 1 base and J 2 bases, with 8 bases left between them. The CDR3 length is 14 residues. CDR1 LNHNV and CDR2 YYDKDF come from the germline V gene (reference sequence).

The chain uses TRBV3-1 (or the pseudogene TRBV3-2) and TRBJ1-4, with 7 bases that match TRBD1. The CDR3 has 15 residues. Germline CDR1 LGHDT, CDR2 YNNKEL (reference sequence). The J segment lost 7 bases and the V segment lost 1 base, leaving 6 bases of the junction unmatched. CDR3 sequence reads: CASSQVVTGSEKLFF. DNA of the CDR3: TGTGCCAGCAGCCAAGTGGTGACAGGGTCTGAAAAACTGTTTTTT.

CDR3 nucleotide sequence: TGTGCCAGCAGCGTGGGACAGTATAATGAAAAACTGTTTTTT. Translated, it gives CASSVGQYNEKLFF. The chain uses TRBV9 and TRBJ1-4, with 7 bases fitting TRBD1. This CDR3 region has 14 residues. The J segment lost 4 bases and the V segment lost 2 bases, leaving 2 bases of the junction unmatched. The germline gives CDR1 SGDLS, CDR2 YYNGEE.

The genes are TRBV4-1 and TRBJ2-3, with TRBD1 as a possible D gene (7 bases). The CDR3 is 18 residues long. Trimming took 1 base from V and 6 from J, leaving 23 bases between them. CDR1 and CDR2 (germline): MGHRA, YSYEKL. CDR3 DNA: TGCGCCAGCAGCCAAGGTCCCCAACAGGGGACTTTATCCGATACGCAGTATTTT. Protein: CASSQGPQQGTLSDTQYF.

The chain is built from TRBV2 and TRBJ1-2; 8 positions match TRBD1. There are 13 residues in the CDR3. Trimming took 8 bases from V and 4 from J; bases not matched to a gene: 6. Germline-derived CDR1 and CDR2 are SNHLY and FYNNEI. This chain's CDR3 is CASLEGQVYGYTF. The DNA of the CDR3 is TGTGCCAGCCTAGAGGGACAGGTCTATGGCTACACCTTC. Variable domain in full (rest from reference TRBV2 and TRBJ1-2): EPEVTQTPSHQVTQMGQEVILRCVPISNHLYFYWYRQILGQKVEFLVSFYNNEISEKSEIFDDQFSVERPDGSNFTLKIRSTKLEDSAMYFCASLEGQVYGYTFGSGTRLTVV.

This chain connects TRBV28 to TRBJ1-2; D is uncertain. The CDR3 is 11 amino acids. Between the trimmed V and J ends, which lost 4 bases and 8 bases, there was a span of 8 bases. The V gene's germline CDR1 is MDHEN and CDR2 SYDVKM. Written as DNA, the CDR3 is TGTGCCAGCAGTTCAGCGGGGGGCTACACCTTC. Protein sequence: CASSSAGGYTF.

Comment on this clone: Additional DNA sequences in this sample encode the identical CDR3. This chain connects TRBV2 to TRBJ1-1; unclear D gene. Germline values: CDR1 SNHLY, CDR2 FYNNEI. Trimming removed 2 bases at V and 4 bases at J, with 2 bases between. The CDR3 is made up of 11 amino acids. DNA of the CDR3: TGTGCCAGCAGTGAACGCACTGAAGCTTTCTTT. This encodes CASSERTEAFF.

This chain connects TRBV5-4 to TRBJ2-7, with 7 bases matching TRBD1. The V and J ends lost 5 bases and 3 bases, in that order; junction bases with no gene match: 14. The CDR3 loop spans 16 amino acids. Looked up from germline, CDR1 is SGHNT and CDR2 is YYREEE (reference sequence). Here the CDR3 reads CASRPGFTGQSYEQYF. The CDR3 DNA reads TGTGCCAGCAGACCGGGCTTTACGGGACAGAGCTACGAGCAGTACTTC.

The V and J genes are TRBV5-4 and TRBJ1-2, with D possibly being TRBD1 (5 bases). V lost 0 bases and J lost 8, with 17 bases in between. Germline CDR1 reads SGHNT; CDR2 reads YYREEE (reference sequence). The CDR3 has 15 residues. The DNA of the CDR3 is TGTGCCAGCAGCTTGGAAGGGACCGGGGCGGGAGGCTACACCTTC. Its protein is CASSLEGTGAGGYTF.

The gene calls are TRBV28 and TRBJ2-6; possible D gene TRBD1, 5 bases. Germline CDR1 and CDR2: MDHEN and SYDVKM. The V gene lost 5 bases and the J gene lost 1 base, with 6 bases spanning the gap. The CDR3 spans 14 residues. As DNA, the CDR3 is TGTGCCAGCAGTCGACAGTCTGGGGCCAACGTCCTGACTTTC. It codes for CASSRQSGANVLTF.

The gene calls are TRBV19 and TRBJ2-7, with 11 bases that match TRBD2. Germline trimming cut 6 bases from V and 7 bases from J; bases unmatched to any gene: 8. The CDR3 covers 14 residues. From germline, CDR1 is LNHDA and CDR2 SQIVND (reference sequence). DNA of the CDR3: TGTGCCAGTAGCCAACTAGCGGGAGACAGGGAGCAGTACTTC. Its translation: CASSQLAGDREQYF.

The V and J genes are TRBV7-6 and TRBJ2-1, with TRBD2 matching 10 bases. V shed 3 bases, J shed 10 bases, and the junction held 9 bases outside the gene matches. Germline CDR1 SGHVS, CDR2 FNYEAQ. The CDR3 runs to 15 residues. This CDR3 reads CASSLAPSGGWEQFF. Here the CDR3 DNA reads TGTGCCAGCAGCTTGGCGCCTAGCGGGGGCTGGGAGCAGTTCTTC.

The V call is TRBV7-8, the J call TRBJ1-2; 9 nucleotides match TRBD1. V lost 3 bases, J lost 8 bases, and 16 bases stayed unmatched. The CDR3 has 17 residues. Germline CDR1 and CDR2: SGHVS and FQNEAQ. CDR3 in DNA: TGTGCCAGCAGCTTGATACAGGGGGCGAGAGATCCCACGGGCTACACCTTC. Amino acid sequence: CASSLIQGARDPTGYTF. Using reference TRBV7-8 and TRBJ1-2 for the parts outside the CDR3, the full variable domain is GAGVSQSPRYKVAKRGQDVALRCDPISGHVSLFWYQQALGQGPEFLTYFQNEAQLDKSGLPSDRFFAERPEGSVSTLKIQRTQQEDSAVYLCASSLIQGARDPTGYTFGSGTRLTVV.

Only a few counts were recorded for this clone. The CDR3 coding sequence is TGTGCCAGCAGATTAGACACGGTCAAGGAAAAACTGTTTTTT. Amino acids: CASRLDTVKEKLFF. The chain couples TRBV2 to TRBJ1-4, with no clear D. V lost 6 bases and J 8 bases, leaving 16 bases between the germline ends. CDR3 length: 14 residues. Per the germline V gene, CDR1 is SNHLY and CDR2 is FYNNEI.

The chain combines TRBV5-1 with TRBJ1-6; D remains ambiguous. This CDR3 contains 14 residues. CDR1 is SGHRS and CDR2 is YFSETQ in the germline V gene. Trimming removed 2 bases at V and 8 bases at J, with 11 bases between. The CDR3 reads CASSLTRSDSPLHF. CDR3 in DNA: TGCGCCAGCAGCTTAACACGGAGCGATTCACCCCTCCACTTT.

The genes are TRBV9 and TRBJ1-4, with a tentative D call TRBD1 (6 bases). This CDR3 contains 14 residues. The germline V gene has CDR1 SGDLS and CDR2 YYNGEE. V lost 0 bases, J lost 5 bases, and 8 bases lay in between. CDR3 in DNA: TGTGCCAGCAGCGTAGATCAGGGGAATGAAAAACTGTTTTTT. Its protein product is CASSVDQGNEKLFF. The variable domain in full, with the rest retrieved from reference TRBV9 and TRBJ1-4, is DSGVTQTPKHLITATGQRVTLRCSPRSGDLSVYWYQQSLDQGLQFLIQYYNGEERAKGNILERFSAQQFPDLHSELNLSSLELGDSALYFCASSVDQGNEKLFFGSGTQLSVL.

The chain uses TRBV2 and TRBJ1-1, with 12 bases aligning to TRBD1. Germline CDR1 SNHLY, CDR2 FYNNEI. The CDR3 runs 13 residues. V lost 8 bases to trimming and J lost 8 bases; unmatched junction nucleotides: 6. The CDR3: CASLGQGALEAFF. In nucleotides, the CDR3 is TGTGCCAGCCTGGGACAGGGGGCTTTGGAAGCTTTCTTT. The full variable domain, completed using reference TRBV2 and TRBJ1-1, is EPEVTQTPSHQVTQMGQEVILRCVPISNHLYFYWYRQILGQKVEFLVSFYNNEISEKSEIFDDQFSVERPDGSNFTLKIRSTKLEDSAMYFCASLGQGALEAFFGQGTRLTVV.

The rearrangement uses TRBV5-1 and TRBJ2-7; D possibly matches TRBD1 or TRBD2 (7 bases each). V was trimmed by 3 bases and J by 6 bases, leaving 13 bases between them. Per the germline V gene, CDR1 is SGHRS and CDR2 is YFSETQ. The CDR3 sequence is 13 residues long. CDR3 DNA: TGCGCCAGCAGCTCCACAGGGGAGGGCGAGCAGTACTTC. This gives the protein CASSSTGEGEQYF.

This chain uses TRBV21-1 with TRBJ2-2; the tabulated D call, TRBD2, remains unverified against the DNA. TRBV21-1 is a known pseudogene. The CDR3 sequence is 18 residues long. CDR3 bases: TGTGCCAGCAGCAAAAAGTCTAGCGGGAAAGGGGGCACCGGGGAGCTGTTTTTT. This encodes CASSKKSSGKGGTGELFF.

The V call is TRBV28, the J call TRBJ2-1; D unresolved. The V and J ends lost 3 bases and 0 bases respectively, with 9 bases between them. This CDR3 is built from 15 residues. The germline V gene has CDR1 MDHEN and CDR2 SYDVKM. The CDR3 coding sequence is TGTGCCAGCAGTTTTGATCCCGACTCCTACAATGAGCAGTTCTTC. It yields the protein CASSFDPDSYNEQFF.

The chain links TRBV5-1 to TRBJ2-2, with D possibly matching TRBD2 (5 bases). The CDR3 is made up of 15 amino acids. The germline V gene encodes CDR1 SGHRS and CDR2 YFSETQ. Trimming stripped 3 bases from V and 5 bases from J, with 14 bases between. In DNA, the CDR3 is TGCGCCAGCAGCTCGCGTGGCGGGCATACCGGGGAGCTGTTTTTT. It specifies CASSSRGGHTGELFF.

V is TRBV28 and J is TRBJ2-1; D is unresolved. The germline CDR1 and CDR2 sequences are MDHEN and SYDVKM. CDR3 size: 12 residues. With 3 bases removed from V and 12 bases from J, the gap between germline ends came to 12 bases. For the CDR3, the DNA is TGTGCCAGCAGTTTCAAGGGTTTGGGGCAGTTCTTC. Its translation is CASSFKGLGQFF.

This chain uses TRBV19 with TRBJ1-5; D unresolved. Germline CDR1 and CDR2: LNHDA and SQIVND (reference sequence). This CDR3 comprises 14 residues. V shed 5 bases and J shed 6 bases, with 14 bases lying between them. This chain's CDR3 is CASSPWTGPQPQHF. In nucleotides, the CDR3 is TGTGCCAGTAGTCCCTGGACTGGGCCTCAGCCCCAGCATTTT.